This TCR beta chain was found in a study of blood T cells in healthy people across ages. In terms of origin and age, donors were healthy Caucasian individuals from Russia aged roughly 6 to 95. Drawing of peripheral blood yielded approximately 10 milliliters from each donor. Total RNA extraction produced at least 6 micrograms (per sample) for the study. This clonotype was seen more than once but under ten times. CDR1 MNHEY and CDR2 SVGAGI come from the germline V gene. This CDR3 is 12 amino acids long. V shed 8 bases and J shed 7 bases, with 12 bases lying between them. The authors ran a second PCR of 7 to 11 cycles using a sample-barcoded 5' primer and a J-beta primer mix. TCRdb re-derived calls from the 5' RACE reads in MiXCR, one entry per CDR3 protein. The top ten clones hold 13% of a sample with 850,000 to 1,000,000 distinct CDR3 sequences, roughly 50% of them seen once.

This TCR derives from a man younger than 40 in good health. The rearrangement joins TRBV6-5 to TRBJ1-5; no firm D call. Sequenced input: blood. CDR3 residues: CASQEGYQPQHF. Here the CDR3 DNA reads TGTGCCAGCCAGGAGGGCTACCAGCCCCAGCATTTT.